The 27 T cell receptor beta chains listed next were all sequenced from one sample in a study of glioma-infiltrating T cells listed by TCRdb under 2016. Sequencer: Illumina MiSeq. TCR alpha and beta CDR3 regions were amplified with the iRepertoire nested amplicon-rescue multiplex PCR (arm-PCR) platform from RNA. TCRdb's own reprocessing of the public reads used fastp at Q25 and MiXCR and kept productive beta chains. A single entry per CDR3 protein holds the most common genes and DNA from its merged rows. The sample contains about 200,000 distinct CDR3 sequences, about 31% of them found a single time. The top ten clones comprise just over 20% of the sample. What was sequenced was glioma tissue, nonneoplastic brain tissue, or PBMCs (not recorded which). The source is a human donor with low-grade glioma or glioblastoma, undergoing nonglioma brain surgery, or in good health (not recorded which).

For this clonotype: A read error is possible here, since a much larger clone lies one base away. CDR3 in amino acids: CASSSPPGGTGAFF. The CDR3 nucleotides read TGTGCCAGCAGCTCCCCCCCCGGGGGAACTGGAGCTTTCTTT. The chain joins TRBV5-4 to TRBJ1-1; TRBD1 is a possible D gene (5 bases). There are 14 residues in the CDR3. The germline gives CDR1 SGHNT, CDR2 YYREEE (reference sequence).

The gene calls are TRBV12-5 and TRBJ2-5, with D possibly being TRBD1 or TRBD2 (5 bases each). Trimming cost V 0 bases and J 4 bases, with 12 bases left between them. The CDR3 is made up of 15 amino acids. CDR1 is LGHNT and CDR2 is FRNRAP in the germline V gene. The CDR3 region has the DNA TGTGCTAGTGGTTTGGTACTGGGGGAATCAGAGACCCAGTACTTC. It specifies CASGLVLGESETQYF.

V is TRBV5-1 and J is TRBJ1-1; TRBD1 aligns across 10 bases. The CDR3 totals 15 residues. Germline V gene sequence: CDR1 SGHRS, CDR2 YFSETQ. V lost 1 base, J lost 7 bases, and 7 bases stayed unmatched. The CDR3 DNA sequence: TGCGCCAGCAGCTTGAGAGTCGGGACAGGGGTTGAAGCTTTCTTT. It translates to CASSLRVGTGVEAFF.

V and J are TRBV19 and TRBJ2-3; 11 nucleotides agree with TRBD2. The CDR3 consists of 15 residues. J was trimmed by 4 bases and V by 5 bases; bases with no gene match: 5. Germline lookup yields CDR1 LNHDA and CDR2 SQIVND (reference sequence). This CDR3 reads CASSRTSGSPDTQYF. In DNA, the CDR3 is TGTGCCAGTAGTCGCACTAGCGGGAGCCCAGATACGCAGTATTTT.

This clonotype was seen ten or more times. This rearrangement joins TRBV7-9 to TRBJ2-1; TRBD2 aligns across 8 bases. Germline CDR1 and CDR2: SEHNR and FQNEAQ (reference sequence). This CDR3 has 15 residues. V trimming: 4 bases; J trimming: 9 bases; junction bases outside the gene matches: 11. The CDR3: CASSSSGRGLPEQFF. In DNA, the CDR3 is TGTGCCAGCAGCTCCAGCGGGAGAGGGTTGCCTGAGCAGTTCTTC.

This clonotype showed up many times. This chain links TRBV6-1 with TRBJ2-7; D is ambiguous. The germline V and J ends were trimmed by 6 bases and 2 bases, with 14 bases remaining between them. The CDR3 is 14 residues long. The germline V gene encodes CDR1 MNHNS and CDR2 SASEGT. CDR3 residues: CASRTTMTAYEQYF. CDR3 DNA: TGTGCCAGCAGGACAACCATGACCGCCTACGAGCAGTACTTC.

This clonotype has a count of ten or more. The chain is built from TRBV7-9 and TRBJ1-2; D gene ambiguous. Germline V CDR1 and CDR2: SEHNR, FQNEAQ (reference sequence). V lost 5 bases, J lost 3 bases, and 16 bases lay in between. CDR3 length: 15 amino acids. The CDR3 DNA reads TGTGCCAGCAGCCCCCGAGGAGTCTTTGACTATGGCTACACCTTC. The encoded protein is CASSPRGVFDYGYTF.

This clonotype was recorded many times. The rearrangement joins TRBV7-2 to TRBJ2-3; D is uncertain. The CDR3 is 12 residues long. From germline, CDR1 is SGHTA and CDR2 FQGNSA. V lost 4 bases, J lost 2 bases, and 4 bases lay in between. The CDR3 DNA is TGTGCCAGCAGCTCCTTCACAGATACGCAGTATTTT. Residues: CASSSFTDTQYF.

This clonotype was detected many times. The chain uses TRBV27 and TRBJ2-1, with TRBD2 identical over 9 bases. J was trimmed by 10 bases and V by 5 bases; bases with no gene match: 6. CDR3 length equals 13 residues. Per the germline V gene, CDR1 is MNHEY and CDR2 is SMNVEV (reference sequence). CDR3 bases: TGTGCCAGCAGTCCCCGGACTAGCGTGGAGCAGTTCTTC. Translation: CASSPRTSVEQFF.

This clonotype was observed many times. The chain links TRBV24-1 to TRBJ2-2; possibly TRBD1 or TRBD2 for D (6 bases each). The CDR3 covers 14 residues. V gave up 7 bases and J gave up 5 bases, with 13 bases separating them. Germline V gene sequence: CDR1 KGHDR, CDR2 SFDVKD. The CDR3 DNA is TGTGCCACCAGCCGACAAGGGGGGACCGGGGAGCTGTTTTTT. The encoded protein is CATSRQGGTGELFF.

The V gene is TRBV6-1, the J gene TRBJ2-7; D perhaps matches TRBD2 (7 bases). The CDR3 has 17 amino acids. Germline V gene lookup returns CDR1 MNHNS and CDR2 SASEGT. With 5 bases removed from V and 3 bases from J, the gap between germline ends came to 23 bases. The CDR3 DNA sequence: TGTGCCAGCAGTCAGGGGCTAGCGGAACTTAGCCTCTACGAGCAGTACTTC. It is translated as CASSQGLAELSLYEQYF.

In its sample, this clonotype was seen many times. The V gene is TRBV7-2, the J gene TRBJ2-1; the match to TRBD2 covers 7 bases. V shed 2 bases, J shed 0 bases, and the junction held 4 bases outside the gene matches. Germline CDR1 and CDR2: SGHTA and FQGNSA. The CDR3 loop spans 16 amino acids. CDR3 in DNA: TGTGCCAGCAGCTTAACTAGCGCCAGCTCCTACAATGAGCAGTTCTTC. Amino acids: CASSLTSASSYNEQFF. The complete variable domain, with remaining parts taken from reference TRBV7-2 and TRBJ2-1, reads GAGVSQSPSNKVTEKGKDVELRCDPISGHTALYWYRQSLGQGLEFLIYFQGNSAPDKSGLPSDRFSAERTGGSVSTLTIQRTQQEDSAVYLCASSLTSASSYNEQFFGPGTRLTVL.

This clonotype was seen a single time. With a much larger clone just one base away, this may be a read error. The chain employs TRBV25-1 and TRBJ2-1; possible D gene TRBD1, 6 bases. V was shortened by 2 bases and J by 9 bases, with 17 bases between the two germline ends. The length of the CDR3 is 15 residues. Germline V gene lookup returns CDR1 MGHDK and CDR2 SYGVNS. The CDR3 loop reads CASSEAFLGAGEQFF. The CDR3 coding sequence is TGTGCCAGCAGTGAAGCGTTCCTGGGGGCGGGTGAGCAGTTCTTC.

Turning to this clonotype: Since a much larger clone is just one base distant, this may be a read error. This chain links TRBV29-1 with TRBJ2-3; the D is unclear. Germline V CDR1 and CDR2: SQVTM, ANQGSEA. The CDR3 extends over 14 amino acids. CDR3 bases: TGCAGCGTTACGACTCGTCTTCTCACAGATATGCAGTATTTT. Its translation: CSVTTRLLTDMQYF.

This CDR3 reads CASSFPRGSQYF. CDR3 bases: TGTGCCAGCAGTTTTCCCAGGGGTTCGCAGTACTTC. The V gene is TRBV12-3 or TRBV12-4, the J gene TRBJ2-7, with D perhaps TRBD1 (6 bases). This CDR3 is built from 12 residues. The V gene lost 3 bases and the J gene lost 9 bases, with 12 bases spanning the gap.

For this clonotype: Given a much more abundant clone one base away, this may be a read error. The CDR3 does not end in the conserved phenylalanine or tryptophan, so this is likely a read error. The rearrangement joins TRBV4-1 to TRBJ2-7, with D perhaps being TRBD1 or TRBD2 (5 bases each). CDR3 length: 12 amino acids. Trimming removed 3 bases at V and 5 bases at J, with 8 bases between. Looked up from germline, CDR1 is MGHRA and CDR2 is YSYEKL. In DNA form, the CDR3 reads TGCGCCAGCAGCCATGGGACCGACGAGCAGTACCTC. Its translation: CASSHGTDEQYL.

Many counts were recorded for this clonotype. The CDR3 here is CASSPTLSYEQYF. CDR3 DNA: TGTGCCAGCTCACCCACCCTTTCCTACGAGCAGTACTTC. This sequence joins TRBV18 and TRBJ2-7; no reliable D call. CDR3 length: 13 residues. Germline lookup yields CDR1 KGHSH and CDR2 LQKENI. The germline V and J ends were trimmed by 3 bases and 1 base, with 7 bases remaining between them.

With regard to this clonotype: The CDR3 does not end in the conserved phenylalanine or tryptophan, so this is likely a read error. No DNA is shown, since the ends of the CDR3 on it are uncertain; the CDR3 is the one TCRdb lists. The CDR3 spells CASNTGPD. The chain recombines TRBV19 with TRBJ1-2; TRBD1, the D gene given by the table, was not confirmed from the DNA. Germline values: CDR1 LNHDA, CDR2 SQIVND (reference sequence). The CDR3 comprises 8 residues, both ends counted.

This clonotype came up many times. The chain couples TRBV7-2 to TRBJ2-3, with TRBD2 as a possible D gene (5 bases). The CDR3 totals 16 residues. Germline V gene sequence: CDR1 SGHTA, CDR2 FQGNSA. Trimming cost V 4 bases and J 4 bases, with 18 bases left between them. CDR3 sequence reads: CASSSLPLGVADTQYF. CDR3 coding DNA: TGTGCCAGCAGCTCGTTACCCCTCGGGGTTGCAGATACGCAGTATTTT.

This clonotype was seen many times. The V gene is TRBV12-3 or TRBV12-4, the J gene TRBJ1-2; 7 positions match TRBD1. J was trimmed by 9 bases and V by 4 bases; bases with no gene match: 8. The CDR3 consists of 13 residues. The CDR3 sequence is CASSSYRGDRYTF. The DNA of the CDR3 is TGTGCCAGCAGTTCCTACAGGGGTGATCGCTACACCTTC.

This clonotype has just a few counts. V usage is TRBV5-4 and J usage is TRBJ1-3; TRBD1 might be the D (6 bases). Germline lookup yields CDR1 SGHNT and CDR2 YYREEE (reference sequence). Trimming removed 4 bases from V and 2 bases from J, with 10 bases in between. This CDR3 has 14 residues. The CDR3 here is CASSLGTPGNTIYF. For the CDR3, the DNA is TGTGCCAGCAGCCTCGGGACACCTGGAAACACCATATATTTT.

The DNA for the CDR3 is TGTGCCAGCAGCTTAGTACTAGCGGGAGCTGAAGAGCAGTACTTC. It translates to CASSLVLAGAEEQYF. V is TRBV7-2 and J is TRBJ2-7; 11 bases fit TRBD2. V was clipped by 1 base and J by 7 bases; unmatched bases: 6. The CDR3 has 15 residues. Looked up from germline, CDR1 is SGHTA and CDR2 is FQGNSA.

This clonotype was found a few times. The chain recombines TRBV19 with TRBJ2-3, with a tentative D call TRBD2 (6 bases). The germline V gene encodes CDR1 LNHDA and CDR2 SQIVND (reference sequence). The V and J ends lost 7 bases and 4 bases respectively, with 18 bases between them. The CDR3 extends over 15 amino acids. The chain's CDR3 is CASTDGTPRADTQYF. CDR3 nucleotides: TGTGCCAGTACCGATGGGACTCCGCGGGCAGATACGCAGTATTTT.

This clonotype was observed at least ten times. The chain is built from TRBV6-4 and TRBJ2-1; 8 bases map to TRBD1. The junction had 6 bases not matched to a gene; V was cut back by 0 bases and J by 8 bases. The CDR3 has 15 amino acids. In germline, CDR1 is MRHNA, CDR2 SNTAGT. CDR3 sequence (DNA): TGTGCCAGCAGTGACTCGAATTCAGGGGGCGATGAGCAGTTCTTC. As protein: CASSDSNSGGDEQFF.

This clonotype came up many times. The chain links TRBV28 to TRBJ1-5, with D uncertain. V was pared by 5 bases and J by 5 bases, with 13 bases between. The CDR3 is 14 residues long. From germline, CDR1 is MDHEN and CDR2 SYDVKM. In DNA form, the CDR3 reads TGTGCCAGCAGTGACGACGGAGGAGATCAGCCCCAGCATTTT. The encoded protein is CASSDDGGDQPQHF.

This clonotype was seen ten or more times. The rearrangement joins TRBV18 to TRBJ2-5; D gene ambiguous. Between the trimmed V and J ends, which lost 3 bases and 1 base, there was a span of 9 bases. The length of the CDR3 is 14 residues. Germline CDR1 reads KGHSH; CDR2 reads LQKENI. The CDR3 nucleotides are TGTGCCAGCTCACCCGGTTTCCGCCAAGAGACCCAGTACTTC. Encoded protein: CASSPGFRQETQYF.

In its sample, this clonotype was seen many times. The chain has TRBV27 and TRBJ2-1; 13 positions agree with TRBD2. With 7 bases clipped from V and 7 bases from J, the junction kept 7 bases outside the gene matches. CDR1 MNHEY and CDR2 SMNVEV come from the germline V gene (reference sequence). This CDR3 is 15 amino acids long. The CDR3 DNA reads as TGTGCCAGCATCCTACTAGCGGGAGGGCTTAATGAGCAGTTCTTC. It translates to CASILLAGGLNEQFF.